This T cell receptor beta chain was sequenced for a study of OX40 agonist ivuxolimab in advanced cancers. Across the whole study: Ivuxolimab was administered intravenously to patients at 0.01 to 10 mg/kg every 2 weeks. In three patients, partial responses were observed, one with hepatocellular carcinoma and two with cutaneous melanoma. Patients with hepatocellular carcinoma, melanoma, renal cell or head and neck cancer made up the dose-escalation patients.

Germline-derived CDR1 and CDR2 are SQVTM and ANQGSEA. There are 14 residues in the CDR3. Unmatched junction bases numbered 7, after V lost 8 bases and J lost 0 bases. Measured with immunoSEQ multiplex PCR; TCRdb has only the in-frame clones, and not every one. The sample includes about 62,000 clones, 79% of them seen just once. The TCR comes from an adult with an advanced solid tumor such as melanoma, head and neck, liver or kidney cancer. This chain joins TRBV29-1 and TRBJ1-2; 9 nucleotides agree with TRBD1. This specimen was CD4+ or CD8+ T cells sorted from blood, taken in a trial of the OX40 agonist ivuxolimab. CDR3 coding DNA: TGCAGCACTGACAGGGGGGACTCTAACTATGGCTACACCTTC. Translating gives CSTDRGDSNYGYTF.